This T cell receptor beta chain was documented in a study of T cell responses to AZD1222 COVID-19 vaccine (dated by TCRdb to the early 2020s). In the study overall: AZD1222 recipients given second doses at about 4 weeks or at about 12 weeks were pooled, since spike-specific TCR depth and breadth were not found to differ between the two schedules. A total of about 230 trial participants underwent TCR sequencing, of whom 200 to 220 received two doses of AZD1222 and about 25 received two doses of the MenACWY control vaccine. Trial participants were enrolled into age subgroups of 18-55, 56-69 and 70-plus years, which contained approximately 150, 30 and 60 TCR-sequenced participants, respectively.

The CDR3 regions of human TCRbeta chains were subjected to immunosequencing. The authors' pipeline ran thus. TCRs in the repertoires were matched against a reference library of SARS-CoV-2-specific TCRs that had been generated with the MIRA antigen-specificity platform. Breadth was defined as the fraction of unique TCRs that were SARS-CoV-2-associated, and depth was defined as the fraction of total T cells that were SARS-CoV-2-associated. Using the MIRA data, each spike-specific TCR was assigned both to the spike region to which the TCR was reactive and to a CD4 or CD8 class. Log10-transformed breadth and depth values were compared by one-way ANOVA with Sidak's multiple comparisons tests. As stored in TCRdb, this immuneACCESS dataset retains in-frame rearrangements with V and J assigned. A fraction of the clones does not appear; measured against another copy, unresolved V genes explain less than half of the discrepancy, and the remainder lacks a known reason. The D gene and trimming were derived from the DNA, and the V and J assignments and clone size from that table. This sample holds some 130,000 clones; around 93% were observed only once. Roughly 9.1% of the sample is in the top ten clones.

The time point label of this sample denotes: baseline before first vaccination. Samples from vaccinated people were obtained from the UK trials COV001 and COV002, which included a single-blind randomized controlled phase 2/3 trial of AZD1222 (ChAdOx1 nCoV-19) in healthy adults. For TCRbeta chain sequencing, PBMC samples from trial participants were taken at day 0 and at day 28 after the second dose. Points on this clone: The antigen it recognizes is unknown. No clone much larger than this one lies a single base away; base qualities are absent.

What the authors observed across the whole study: After two AZD1222 doses, spike-specific TCR breadth and depth were significantly higher than at day 0 and than in MenACWY recipients. Because no samples from the day 14 peak response were available, repertoires could be characterized only after the peak T cell response. Only six AZD1222 recipients were SARS-CoV-2 seropositive at baseline, limiting conclusions about previously exposed vaccinees. In the small 56-69-year group, the increase in depth fell short of significance, most likely because of low power. The vaccine-associated CD4 TCRs covered the entire spike protein, and the dominant responses fell in regions 160-218 and 743-854. Epitopes outside the regions mutated in the B.1.351 and B.1.1.7 variants were reportedly recognized by nearly half of the unique spike-specific TCRs. Participants were mostly white British and included more females than males, and it was suggested by the authors that clonal diversity may have been underestimated.

The CDR3 measures 14 amino acids from cysteine to phenylalanine. Only the CDR3 region is kept as DNA, spanning 42 bases read in frame from base 1. From the germline V gene, CDR1 is SGDLS and CDR2 is YYNGEE. The junction shows trimming of 3 bases on V and 3 bases on J, and the gene matches do not reach 2 bases of it. Sequencing used peripheral blood, obtained on day 0 of AZD1222 vaccination. In this chain, TRBV9 is recombined with TRBJ2-2; 7 middle bases align to TRBD1. The sequence was collected from an adult in good health. In nucleotide form, the sequence is TGTGCCAGCAGCGCTACAGGGGACACCGGGGAGCTGTTTTTT. Translated, this is CASSATGDTGELFF.